The present T cell receptor (beta chain) was sequenced within a study of T-cell reconstitution after alpha-beta-depleted transplantation in children. There are 15 residues in the CDR3. Germline V gives CDR1 SNHLY, CDR2 FYNNEI. V lost 6 bases and J lost 6; bases outside the gene matches: 11. This clonotype was counted ten times or more. As it was prepared, the TCRbeta library received unique molecular identifiers. MiXCR, run by TCRdb on the PCR reads, gives a single entry per CDR3 protein. This sample yields more than 15,000 distinct CDR3 sequences, of which about 7.7% are seen a single time; about 40% belongs to the top ten.

The origin of this receptor is a boy younger than two who had a stem cell transplant for Wiskott-Aldrich syndrome, so the T cells may come from the graft donor. Sequencing was performed on PBMCs, mostly from graft donor cells, taken 60 days after TCRalphabeta/CD19-depleted stem cell transplant. The chain recombines TRBV2 with TRBJ2-1; 7 bases align to TRBD2. In nucleotides, the CDR3 is TGTGCCAGCAGCGTACTCGCGGGAGACTTCAATGAGCAGTTCTTC. Amino acid sequence: CASSVLAGDFNEQFF.